This T cell receptor beta chain was recovered during a study of early T cells in non-severe SARS-CoV-2 infection (dated by TCRdb to the early 2020s). With regard to the full study: Bulk RNA from unsorted whole blood was used for TCR sequencing, so alpha and beta chains could not be paired. What the authors observed across the whole study: Matching against VDJdb was skewed toward anti-spike CD8 responses, likely underestimated virus-specific expansions, and missed private and CD4 specificities.

The study was a case-control design nested within a healthcare worker cohort in London, UK, with weekly nasopharyngeal swab PCR tests and blood sampling. Healthcare workers were enrolled in the week of the UK lockdown, from 23 to 31 March 2020, and were followed every week for up to roughly 16 weeks. There are a few counts of this clonotype. No antigen is known for it. There are no base qualities to consult, and no much larger clone falls within one base. Receptor amplification or capture employed 5' RACE. The run used a NextSeq 500. The TCR library protocol attached unique molecular identifiers to individual cDNA molecules to correct for sequencing error and PCR bias. Both TCR alpha and beta chains were sequenced, and tight co-correlation was observed between alpha and beta sequence abundances in each sample. The authors' pipeline ran thus. Decombinator V4 was used to annotate TCR sequences for V gene, J gene and CDR3. TCRs were defined as expanded if a significant change between any two time points was detected under a Poisson model with p below 0.0001. TCR abundances were normalised to the total number of TCRs sequenced in each sample and reported as counts per million. MAIT TCRs were defined by TRAV1-2 paired with TRAJ12, TRAJ20 or TRAJ33, and iNKT TCRs by TRAV10 paired with TRAJ18. VDJdb, accessed 1 November 2021, was searched for CMV, EBV and SARS-CoV-2 annotated TCRs, excluding TCRs annotated for multiple antigens. Starting from the raw public reads, TCRdb applied fastp trimming at Q25, assembled clones with MiXCR and retained in-frame beta chains. One record per CDR3 amino acid sequence lists the most common genes and DNA. V and J calls and clone size were set by TCRdb, not the authors. The sample table records about 64,000 distinct CDR3 sequences; around 13% of these occur just once. Roughly 4.2% of the sample lies in the top ten.

Inclusive of the bounding cysteine and phenylalanine, the CDR3 is 15 residues long. Solely the CDR3 DNA is kept, with 45 bases framed from the first base. The germline V gene (reference sequence) provides CDR1 LNHDA and CDR2 SQIVND. V lost 7 bases and J lost 4 bases, and the count of bases not matched to a germline gene is 9. The source material was whole blood. Recombination linked TRBV19 to TRBJ2-1, with 8 bases matching TRBD1. The clonotype was recovered from an adult who was a healthcare worker with PCR-confirmed SARS-CoV-2 infection or an uninfected control (not recorded which). The base sequence is TGTGCCAGTACTCAGGGGACAGGATTTTACAATGAGCAGTTCTTC. This yields the protein CASTQGTGFYNEQFF. Full variable domain (CDR3 extended with the reference TRBV19 and TRBJ2-1 proteins): DGGITQSPKYLFRKEGQNVTLSCEQNLNHDAMYWYRQDPGQGLRLIYYSQIVNDFQKGDIAEGYSVSREKKESFPLTVTSAQKNPTAFYLCASTQGTGFYNEQFFGPGTRLTVL.